These T cell receptor beta chains were read from a single sample in a study of cytomegalovirus exposure and HLA in healthy donors. Assay used: immunoSEQ multiplex PCR; TCRdb lists only in-frame clones, some missing. The sample carries 240,000 or so clones, around 81% recorded once. Input material: PBMCs. The receptors originated from a woman aged 60-75 years in good health and CMV-seropositive. Each CDR3 is given with its conserved first and last residue. Each record gives: clone size, J gene, V gene, D gene, CDR3 DNA, CDR3 protein. A D gene is named only where the DNA matches it firmly. Some rows mark clone size as missing; the rest say once, few, many or name a class of expanded clone.

size: .
J: TRBJ2-6
V: TRBV27
D: TRBD1
DNA: TGTGCCAGCAGTTTTAAGGACAGGGGTCACCTCTCTGGGGCCAACGTCCTGACTTTC
CDR3: CASSFKDRGHLSGANVLTF

size: .
J: TRBJ2-1
V: TRBV7-9
D: TRBD2
DNA: TGTGCCAGCAGCTTAGAGGGCGGGGGACCGGGGGGTGAGCAGTTCTTC
CDR3: CASSLEGGGPGGEQFF

size: .
J: TRBJ2-2
V: TRBV18
D: TRBD1
DNA: TGTGCCAGCTCACAAAGAGGGGGCCTGGGAGACACCGGGGAGCTGTTTTTT
CDR3: CASSQRGGLGDTGELFF

size: .
J: TRBJ2-7
V: TRBV11-1
D: .
DNA: TGTGCCAGCAGCTATGGAGGGAACTACGAGCAGTACTTC
CDR3: CASSYGGNYEQYF

size: few
J: TRBJ2-2
V: TRBV11-2
D: .
DNA: TGTGCCAGCAGCTTAGAGGGGGGCACCGGGGAGCTGTTTTTT
CDR3: CASSLEGGTGELFF

size: .
J: TRBJ1-3
V: TRBV19
D: .
DNA: TGTGCCAGTAGTACCACAGGGACAGGAAACACCATATATTTT
CDR3: CASSTTGTGNTIYF

size: .
J: TRBJ2-2
V: TRBV28
D: .
DNA: TGTGCCAGCACTCGTGCCGGGGAGCTGTTTTTT
CDR3: CASTRAGELFF

size: .
J: TRBJ1-2
V: TRBV6-5
D: TRBD1
DNA: TGTGCCAGCAGTAAAGGACAGGGGTTTTATGGCTACACCTTC
CDR3: CASSKGQGFYGYTF

size: .
J: TRBJ2-7
V: TRBV7-8
D: TRBD2
DNA: TGTGCCAGCAGCTTTGGACTAGCGGGAGGCTACGAGCAGTACTTC
CDR3: CASSFGLAGGYEQYF

size: .
J: TRBJ1-1
V: TRBV9
D: .
DNA: TGTGCCAGCAGCGTAGATAGGGGTCCCACTGAAGCTTTCTTT
CDR3: CASSVDRGPTEAFF

size: .
J: TRBJ2-1
V: TRBV27
D: TRBD2
DNA: TGTGCCAGCAGCGGACTAGCGGGAGTTAGGACCTACAATGAGCAGTTCTTC
CDR3: CASSGLAGVRTYNEQFF

size: .
J: TRBJ2-2
V: TRBV29-1
D: .
DNA: TGCAGCGCCTGTAGAGAGGACGGGGATTGGGCCGGGGAGCTGTTTTTT
CDR3: CSACREDGDWAGELFF

size: once
J: TRBJ1-4
V: TRBV6-1
D: .
DNA: TGTGCCAGCAGTGAAGCCCTCCTCAATGAAAAACTGTTTTTT
CDR3: CASSEALLNEKLFF

size: .
J: TRBJ2-7
V: TRBV25-1
D: .
DNA: TGTGCCAGCACGTTCGGGCAGGGCTACGAGCAGTACTTC
CDR3: CASTFGQGYEQYF

size: few
J: TRBJ2-7
V: TRBV27
D: .
DNA: TGTGCCAGCAGTTTGGTTGGGCAGGGGGGCGAGCAGTACTTC
CDR3: CASSLVGQGGEQYF

size: .
J: TRBJ2-7
V: TRBV28
D: TRBD1
DNA: TGTGCCAGCAGTTCCCTGGCCCCGGGACAGCTACAGGACGAGCAGTACTTC
CDR3: CASSSLAPGQLQDEQYF

size: .
J: TRBJ2-1
V: TRBV5-1
D: TRBD2
DNA: TGCGCCAGCAGCCCCTACACTAGCGGGGGGGACAATGAGCAGTTCTTC
CDR3: CASSPYTSGGDNEQFF

size: .
J: TRBJ2-1
V: TRBV5-1
D: TRBD2
DNA: TGCGCCAGCAGCTCTCGGACTAGCGGGTACAATGAGCAGTTCTTC
CDR3: CASSSRTSGYNEQFF

size: .
J: TRBJ2-2
V: TRBV19
D: TRBD2
DNA: TGTGCCAGTAGTATACCCACGGGACTAGCGTTCGGGGAACTGTTTTTT
CDR3: CASSIPTGLAFGELFF

size: .
J: TRBJ1-2
V: TRBV28
D: TRBD1
DNA: TGTGCCAGCAGTTTGGACAGGCCGGTAAGGGGCTACACCTTC
CDR3: CASSLDRPVRGYTF

size: .
J: TRBJ2-3
V: TRBV13
D: TRBD2
DNA: TGTGCCAGCAGTCCTGGGGGGGAAGGCACAGATACGCAGTATTTT
CDR3: CASSPGGEGTDTQYF

size: few
J: TRBJ1-2
V: TRBV6-1
D: .
DNA: TGTGCCAGCCCCCCAGGGGCCTATGGCTACACCTTC
CDR3: CASPPGAYGYTF

size: .
J: TRBJ2-1
V: TRBV15
D: .
DNA: TGTGCCACCAGCCCCCCGCTGGGCGGACTATACAATGAGCAGTTCTTC
CDR3: CATSPPLGGLYNEQFF

size: .
J: TRBJ2-1
V: TRBV2
D: TRBD2
DNA: TGTGCCAGCAGAAGATCCGCTAGCGGGAGTTACAATGAGCAGTTCTTC
CDR3: CASRRSASGSYNEQFF

size: .
J: TRBJ2-3
V: TRBV19
D: TRBD2
DNA: TGTGCCAGTCACGGACTAGATAACACAGATACGCAGTATTTT
CDR3: CASHGLDNTDTQYF

size: .
J: TRBJ2-1
V: TRBV7-8
D: TRBD2
DNA: TGTGCCAGCAGCCTTCTAGCGGGAGGGAGCAATGAGCAGTTCTTC
CDR3: CASSLLAGGSNEQFF

size: few
J: TRBJ2-1
V: TRBV4-2
D: TRBD2
DNA: TGTGCCAGCAGCCAAGATCAGCTAGCGGGCCTAAGCTCCTACAATGAGCAGTTCTTC
CDR3: CASSQDQLAGLSSYNEQFF

size: .
J: TRBJ1-2
V: TRBV5-1
D: TRBD1
DNA: TGCGCCAGCAGCTTGCCATCGACAGGGAGTTCCTATGGCTACACCTTC
CDR3: CASSLPSTGSSYGYTF

size: .
J: TRBJ2-3
V: TRBV5-1
D: .
DNA: TGCGCCAGCAGCTCTACGGGAGTTACCACAGATACGCAGTATTTT
CDR3: CASSSTGVTTDTQYF

size: .
J: TRBJ2-7
V: TRBV29-1
D: .
DNA: TGCAGCGTCGCGGCAGGGCTGCCATACGAGCAGTACTTC
CDR3: CSVAAGLPYEQYF

size: .
J: TRBJ2-7
V: TRBV6-5
D: TRBD2
DNA: TGTGCCAGCAGTTATGGGACTAGCGGGACGTGGGAGCAGTACTTC
CDR3: CASSYGTSGTWEQYF

size: .
J: TRBJ1-2
V: TRBV7-2
D: TRBD1
DNA: TGTGCCAGCAGCCCCTCAACAGGGGGCGTGGGCGGCTACACCTTC
CDR3: CASSPSTGGVGGYTF

size: .
J: TRBJ1-1
V: TRBV10-2
D: .
DNA: TGCGCCAGCAAAAGGGAGATGAACACTGAAGCTTTCTTT
CDR3: CASKREMNTEAFF

size: .
J: TRBJ2-1
V: TRBV5-5
D: .
DNA: TGTGCCAGCAGCTTGCTCGCAGCGGGCCTTACCTACAATGAGCAGTTCTTC
CDR3: CASSLLAAGLTYNEQFF

size: .
J: TRBJ1-1
V: TRBV19
D: .
DNA: TGTGCCAGTAGTATCTTCGGGACTCGGTCTGAAGCTTTCTTT
CDR3: CASSIFGTRSEAFF

size: .
J: TRBJ2-7
V: TRBV2
D: TRBD2
DNA: TGTGCCAGCAGTGGCTTCAACCCGGGACTAGCGCCAGAGCAGTACTTC
CDR3: CASSGFNPGLAPEQYF

size: .
J: TRBJ2-1
V: TRBV7-2
D: TRBD2
DNA: TGTGCCAGCAGCTTAGCGCTAGCGGGAGGCTCCTACAATGAGCAGTTCTTC
CDR3: CASSLALAGGSYNEQFF